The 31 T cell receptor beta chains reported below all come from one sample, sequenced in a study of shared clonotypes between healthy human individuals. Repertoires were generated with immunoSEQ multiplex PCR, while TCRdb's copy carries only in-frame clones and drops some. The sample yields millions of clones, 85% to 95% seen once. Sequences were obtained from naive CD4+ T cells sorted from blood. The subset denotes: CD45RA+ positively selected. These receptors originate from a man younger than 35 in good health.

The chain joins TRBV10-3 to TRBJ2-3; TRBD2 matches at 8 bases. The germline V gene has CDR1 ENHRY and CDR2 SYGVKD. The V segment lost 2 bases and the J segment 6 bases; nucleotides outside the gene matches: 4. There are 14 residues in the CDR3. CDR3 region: CAISESGSSDTQYF. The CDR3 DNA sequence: TGTGCCATCAGTGAGAGCGGGAGCTCGGATACGCAGTATTTT.

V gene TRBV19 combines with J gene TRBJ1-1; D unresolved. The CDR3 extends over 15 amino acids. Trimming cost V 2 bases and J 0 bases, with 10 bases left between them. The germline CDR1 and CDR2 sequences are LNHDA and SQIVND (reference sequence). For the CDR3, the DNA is TGTGCCAGTAGTATAACCGGGCCCATGAACACTGAAGCTTTCTTT. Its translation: CASSITGPMNTEAFF.

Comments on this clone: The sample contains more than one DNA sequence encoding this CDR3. Here the CDR3 reads CASRTSGGYEQYF. In DNA form, the CDR3 reads TGTGCCAGCCGGACTAGCGGGGGCTACGAGCAGTACTTC. This chain connects TRBV2 to TRBJ2-7, with 13 bases lining up with TRBD2. In germline, CDR1 is SNHLY, CDR2 FYNNEI. This CDR3 is 13 amino acids long. V shed 8 bases and J 3 bases; nucleotides not matched to a gene: 1.

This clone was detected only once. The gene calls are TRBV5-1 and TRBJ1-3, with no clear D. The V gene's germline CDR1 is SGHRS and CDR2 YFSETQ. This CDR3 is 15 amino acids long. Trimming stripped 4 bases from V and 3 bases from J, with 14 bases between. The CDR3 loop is CASSPDPGSGNTIYF. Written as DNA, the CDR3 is TGCGCCAGCAGCCCGGATCCAGGTAGTGGAAACACCATATATTTT.

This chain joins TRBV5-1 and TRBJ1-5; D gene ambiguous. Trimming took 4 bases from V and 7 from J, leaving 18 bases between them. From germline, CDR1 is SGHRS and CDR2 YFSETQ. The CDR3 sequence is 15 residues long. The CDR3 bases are TGCGCCAGCAGCCCTGGAGGCGCGGCCGGCCAGCCCCAGCATTTT. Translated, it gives CASSPGGAAGQPQHF.

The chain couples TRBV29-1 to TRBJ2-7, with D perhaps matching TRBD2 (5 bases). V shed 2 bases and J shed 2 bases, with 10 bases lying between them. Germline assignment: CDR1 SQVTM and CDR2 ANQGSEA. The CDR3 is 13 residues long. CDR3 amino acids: CSVELAEAYEQYF. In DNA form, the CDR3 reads TGCAGCGTTGAACTAGCAGAAGCCTACGAGCAGTACTTC.

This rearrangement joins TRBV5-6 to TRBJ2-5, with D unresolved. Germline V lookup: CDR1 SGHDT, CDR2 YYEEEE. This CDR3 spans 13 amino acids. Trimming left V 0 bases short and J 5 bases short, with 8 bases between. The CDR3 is CASSLETVETQYF. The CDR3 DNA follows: TGTGCCAGCAGCTTGGAGACCGTGGAGACCCAGTACTTC.

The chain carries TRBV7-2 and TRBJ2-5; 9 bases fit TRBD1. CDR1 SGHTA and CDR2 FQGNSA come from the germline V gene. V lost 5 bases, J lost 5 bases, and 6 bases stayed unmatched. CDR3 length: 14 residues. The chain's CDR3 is CASSTGTGSETQYF. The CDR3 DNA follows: TGTGCCAGCAGCACAGGGACAGGGAGCGAGACCCAGTACTTC.

The CDR3 DNA sequence: TGTGCCAGCAGCGAAGACAGGGTCTATGGCTACACCTTC. It is translated as CASSEDRVYGYTF. The chain carries TRBV7-9 and TRBJ1-2, with 7 bases that match TRBD1. After removal of 5 bases from V and 4 bases from J, the junction contained 4 bases not matched to a gene. Germline CDR1 reads SEHNR; CDR2 reads FQNEAQ (reference sequence). The CDR3 totals 13 residues.

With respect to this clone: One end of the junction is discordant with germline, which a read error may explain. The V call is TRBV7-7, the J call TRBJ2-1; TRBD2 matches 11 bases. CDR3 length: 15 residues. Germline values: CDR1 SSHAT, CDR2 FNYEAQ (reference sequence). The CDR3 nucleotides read TGTGCTAGCAGCTTATTAGCGGGAGGGGGGAATGAGCAGTTCTTC. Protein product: CASSLLAGGGNEQFF.

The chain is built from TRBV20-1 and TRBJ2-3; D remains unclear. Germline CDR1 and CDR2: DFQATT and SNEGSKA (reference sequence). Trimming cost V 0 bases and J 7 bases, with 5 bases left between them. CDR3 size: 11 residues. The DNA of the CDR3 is TGCAGTGCTAGAGATCAGAATACGCAGTATTTT. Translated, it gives CSARDQNTQYF.

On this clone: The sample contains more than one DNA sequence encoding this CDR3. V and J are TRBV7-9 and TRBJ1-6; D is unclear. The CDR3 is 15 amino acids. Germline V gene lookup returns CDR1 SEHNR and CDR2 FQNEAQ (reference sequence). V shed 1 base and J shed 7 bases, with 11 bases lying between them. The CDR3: CASSLDGRSNSPLHF. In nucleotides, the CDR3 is TGTGCCAGCAGCTTAGACGGCCGGTCAAATTCACCCCTCCACTTT.

CDR3 nucleotide sequence: TGTGCCAGCAGCGTGGACAGGGGAAACATTCAGTACTTC. Amino acid sequence: CASSVDRGNIQYF. The chain is built from TRBV7-2 and TRBJ2-4, with 9 bases identical to TRBD1. Germline CDR1 is SGHTA and CDR2 is FQGNSA. This CDR3 is 13 amino acids long. The V gene end was trimmed by 5 bases and the J gene end by 6 bases; junction bases not matched to a gene: 2.

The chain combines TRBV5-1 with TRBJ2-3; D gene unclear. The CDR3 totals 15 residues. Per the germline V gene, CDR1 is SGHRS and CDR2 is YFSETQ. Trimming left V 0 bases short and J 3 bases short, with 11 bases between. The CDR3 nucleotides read TGCGCCAGCAGCTTGGATCCTAAACCTACAGATACGCAGTATTTT. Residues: CASSLDPKPTDTQYF.

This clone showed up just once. The CDR3 is CATGQGAIDTQYF. CDR3 DNA: TGTGCCACTGGACAGGGGGCGATAGATACGCAGTATTTT. This chain connects TRBV11-1 to TRBJ2-3; 11 bases are shared with TRBD1. Germline CDR1 and CDR2: SGHAT and FQDESV (reference sequence). The CDR3 extends over 13 amino acids. V gave up 10 bases and J gave up 5 bases; unmatched junction bases: 5.

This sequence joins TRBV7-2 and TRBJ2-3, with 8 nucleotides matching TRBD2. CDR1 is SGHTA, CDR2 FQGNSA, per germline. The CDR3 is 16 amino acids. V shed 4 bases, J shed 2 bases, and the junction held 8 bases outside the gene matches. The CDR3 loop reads CASSSLAGPATDTQYF. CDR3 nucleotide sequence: TGTGCCAGCAGCTCCCTAGCGGGCCCCGCCACAGATACGCAGTATTTT.

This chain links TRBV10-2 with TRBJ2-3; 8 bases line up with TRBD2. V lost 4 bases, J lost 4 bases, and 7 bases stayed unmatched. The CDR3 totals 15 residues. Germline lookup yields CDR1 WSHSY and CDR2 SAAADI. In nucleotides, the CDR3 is TGCGCCAGCAGTGCTTGGCTAGCGGGCGCAGATACGCAGTATTTT. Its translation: CASSAWLAGADTQYF.

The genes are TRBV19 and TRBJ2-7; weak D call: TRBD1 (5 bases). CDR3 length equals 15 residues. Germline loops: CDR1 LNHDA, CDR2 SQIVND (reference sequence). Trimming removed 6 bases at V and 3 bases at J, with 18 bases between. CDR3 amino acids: CASRRRAQGNYEQYF. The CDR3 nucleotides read TGTGCCAGTAGACGCCGGGCCCAGGGTAACTACGAGCAGTACTTC. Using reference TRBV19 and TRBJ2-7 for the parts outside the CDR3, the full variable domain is DGGITQSPKYLFRKEGQNVTLSCEQNLNHDAMYWYRQDPGQGLRLIYYSQIVNDFQKGDIAEGYSVSREKKESFPLTVTSAQKNPTAFYLCASRRRAQGNYEQYFGPGTRLTVT.

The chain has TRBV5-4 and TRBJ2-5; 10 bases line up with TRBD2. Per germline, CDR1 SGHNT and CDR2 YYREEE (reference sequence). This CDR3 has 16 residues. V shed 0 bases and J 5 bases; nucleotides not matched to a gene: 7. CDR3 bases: TGTGCCAGCAGCTTGGAACTAGCGGGAAGCGGGGAGACCCAGTACTTC. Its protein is CASSLELAGSGETQYF.

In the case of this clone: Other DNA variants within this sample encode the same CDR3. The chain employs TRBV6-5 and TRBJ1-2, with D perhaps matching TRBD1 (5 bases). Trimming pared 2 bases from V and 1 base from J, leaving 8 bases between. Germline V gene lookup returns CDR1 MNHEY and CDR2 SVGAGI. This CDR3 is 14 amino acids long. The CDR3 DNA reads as TGTGCCAGCAGTTACCGCCAGGGTAACTATGGCTACACCTTC. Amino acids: CASSYRQGNYGYTF.

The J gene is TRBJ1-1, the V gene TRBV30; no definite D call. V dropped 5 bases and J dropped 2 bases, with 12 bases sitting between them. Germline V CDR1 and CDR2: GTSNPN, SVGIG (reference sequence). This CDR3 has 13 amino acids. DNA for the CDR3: TGTGCCTGGGCGCGAGGGCCTAACACTGAAGCTTTCTTT. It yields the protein CAWARGPNTEAFF. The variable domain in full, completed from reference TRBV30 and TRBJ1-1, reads SQTIHQWPATLVQPVGSPLSLECTVEGTSNPNLYWYRQAAGRGLQLLFYSVGIGQISSEVPQNLSASRPQDRQFILSSKKLLLSDSGFYLCAWARGPNTEAFFGQGTRLTVV.

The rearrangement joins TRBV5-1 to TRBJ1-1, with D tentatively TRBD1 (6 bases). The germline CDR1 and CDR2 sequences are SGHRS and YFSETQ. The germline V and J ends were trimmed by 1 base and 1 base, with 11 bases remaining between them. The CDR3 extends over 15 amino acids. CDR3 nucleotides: TGCGCCAGCAGCTTGCGAACAGGGCAGAACACTGAAGCTTTCTTT. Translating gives CASSLRTGQNTEAFF.

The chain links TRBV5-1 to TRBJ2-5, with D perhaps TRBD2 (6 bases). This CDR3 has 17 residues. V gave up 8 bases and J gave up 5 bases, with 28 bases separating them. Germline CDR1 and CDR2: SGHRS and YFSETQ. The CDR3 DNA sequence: TGCGCCAGTTTGGTGGAGGCGGGGTCCCGGGGTGGGGAGACCCAGTACTTC. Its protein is CASLVEAGSRGGETQYF.

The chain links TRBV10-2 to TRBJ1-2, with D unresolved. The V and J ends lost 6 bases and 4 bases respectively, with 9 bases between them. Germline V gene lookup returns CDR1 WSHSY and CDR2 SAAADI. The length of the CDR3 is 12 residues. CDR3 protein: CASSEIAYGYTF. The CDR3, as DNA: TGCGCCAGCAGCGAGATCGCCTATGGCTACACCTTC.

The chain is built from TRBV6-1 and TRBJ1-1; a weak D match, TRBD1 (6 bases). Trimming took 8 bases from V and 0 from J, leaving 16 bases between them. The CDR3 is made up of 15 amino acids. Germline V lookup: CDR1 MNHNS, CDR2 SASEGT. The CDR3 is CASFGDIRVNTEAFF. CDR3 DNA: TGTGCCAGCTTTGGGGACATCAGGGTGAACACTGAAGCTTTCTTT.

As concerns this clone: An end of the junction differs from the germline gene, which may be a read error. CDR3 sequence reads: CASSPMSQETQYF. The CDR3 coding sequence is TGTGCTAGCAGCCCCATGTCCCAAGAGACCCAGTACTTC. The chain employs TRBV7-7 and TRBJ2-5; no clear D. This CDR3 region has 13 residues. Per germline, CDR1 SSHAT and CDR2 FNYEAQ (reference sequence).

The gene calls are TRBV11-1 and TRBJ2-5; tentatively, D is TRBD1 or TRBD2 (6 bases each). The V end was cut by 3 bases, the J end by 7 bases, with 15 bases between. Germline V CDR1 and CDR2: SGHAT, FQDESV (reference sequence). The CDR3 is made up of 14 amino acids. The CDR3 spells CASSLEGGVGTQYF. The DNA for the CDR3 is TGTGCCAGCAGCTTGGAGGGGGGAGTGGGGACCCAGTACTTC.

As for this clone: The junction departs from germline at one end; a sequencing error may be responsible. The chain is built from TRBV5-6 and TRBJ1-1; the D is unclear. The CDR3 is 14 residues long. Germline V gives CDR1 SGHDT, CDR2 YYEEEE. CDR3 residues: CASSFGGVDSLAFF. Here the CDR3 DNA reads TGCGCCAGCAGCTTCGGTGGGGTGGACTCCTTGGCTTTCTTT.

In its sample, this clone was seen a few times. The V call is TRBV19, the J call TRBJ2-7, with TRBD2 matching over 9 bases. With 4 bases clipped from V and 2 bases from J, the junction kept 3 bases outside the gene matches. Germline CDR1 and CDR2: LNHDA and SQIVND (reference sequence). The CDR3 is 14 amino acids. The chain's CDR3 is CASSTIAGAYEQYF. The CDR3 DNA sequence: TGTGCCAGTAGTACCATAGCGGGAGCCTACGAGCAGTACTTC. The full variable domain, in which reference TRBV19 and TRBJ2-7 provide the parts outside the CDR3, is DGGITQSPKYLFRKEGQNVTLSCEQNLNHDAMYWYRQDPGQGLRLIYYSQIVNDFQKGDIAEGYSVSREKKESFPLTVTSAQKNPTAFYLCASSTIAGAYEQYFGPGTRLTVT.

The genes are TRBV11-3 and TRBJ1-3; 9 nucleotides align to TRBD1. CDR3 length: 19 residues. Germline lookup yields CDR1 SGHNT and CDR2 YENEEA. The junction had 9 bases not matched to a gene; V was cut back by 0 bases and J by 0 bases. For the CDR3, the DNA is TGTGCCAGCAGCTTAGAGCGGGACAGGGCCCCGAGCTCTGGAAACACCATATATTTT. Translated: CASSLERDRAPSSGNTIYF.

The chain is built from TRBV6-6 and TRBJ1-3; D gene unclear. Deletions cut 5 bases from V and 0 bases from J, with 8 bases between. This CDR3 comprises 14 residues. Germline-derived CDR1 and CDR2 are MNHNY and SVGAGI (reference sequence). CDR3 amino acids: CASSTASSGNTIYF. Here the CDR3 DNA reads TGTGCCAGCAGTACAGCCTCCTCTGGAAACACCATATATTTT.